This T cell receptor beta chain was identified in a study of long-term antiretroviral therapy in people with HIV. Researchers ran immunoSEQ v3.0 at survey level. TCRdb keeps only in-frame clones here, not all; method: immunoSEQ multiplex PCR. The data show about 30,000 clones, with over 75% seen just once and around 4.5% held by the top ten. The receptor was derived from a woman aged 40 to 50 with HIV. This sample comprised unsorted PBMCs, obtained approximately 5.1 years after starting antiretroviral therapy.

The CDR3: CASSPILGVTGNTIYF. Written as DNA, the CDR3 is TGTGCCAGCAGCCCGATTCTCGGGGTTACTGGAAACACCATATATTTT. The chain carries TRBV7-9 and TRBJ1-3; no clear D. Germline V lookup: CDR1 SEHNR, CDR2 FQNEAQ (reference sequence). The CDR3 is made up of 16 amino acids. The V and J ends lost 5 bases and 2 bases respectively, with 16 bases between them.